Listed below are T cell receptor beta chains from one sample, sequenced in a study of cytomegalovirus exposure and HLA in healthy donors. Sequenced by immunoSEQ multiplex PCR; TCRdb stores in-frame clones only, minus some. The sample holds more than 85,000 clones, under 80% seen once. Sequencing was done on a sample of PBMCs. The receptors were sampled from a man under 40 in good health and CMV-seropositive. The CDR3 runs from the conserved cysteine through the conserved F or W. Each record gives: D gene, V gene, clone size, J gene, CDR3 DNA, CDR3 protein. D genes are given only for firm matches. Clone size, where shown, is once, few, many, or a class for clones that have expanded.

D: TRBD2
V: TRBV28
size: once
J: TRBJ2-7
DNA: TGTGCCAGCACTCCTAGCGGGCCCGCCGGCGGCGAGCAGTACTTC
CDR3: CASTPSGPAGGEQYF

D: TRBD1
V: TRBV6-4
size: .
J: TRBJ1-2
DNA: TGTGCCAGCAGTGTGTGGCGGGACAGGGCCTATGGCTACACCTTC
CDR3: CASSVWRDRAYGYTF

D: TRBD2
V: TRBV7-6
size: .
J: TRBJ2-3
DNA: TGTGCCAGCAGTTTTAGCGGGGGGGCCGCGACAGATACGCAGTATTTT
CDR3: CASSFSGGAATDTQYF

D: .
V: TRBV9
size: few
J: TRBJ1-3
DNA: TGTGCCAGCAGCGTAGAGGTTACAGGTGGAAACACCATATATTTT
CDR3: CASSVEVTGGNTIYF

D: TRBD1
V: TRBV19
size: .
J: TRBJ1-2
DNA: TGTGCCAGTAGTATACAGGACAGGGGGAACTATGGCTACACCTTC
CDR3: CASSIQDRGNYGYTF

D: TRBD1
V: TRBV6-1
size: .
J: TRBJ1-5
DNA: TGTGCCATCAGCCAGGGGGCGAGCAATCAGCCCCAGCATTTT
CDR3: CAISQGASNQPQHF

D: TRBD1
V: TRBV6-5
size: .
J: TRBJ2-3
DNA: TGTGCCAGCAGTTATACAGGGGTGGGCACAGATACGCAGTATTTT
CDR3: CASSYTGVGTDTQYF

D: .
V: TRBV10-3
size: .
J: TRBJ1-3
DNA: TGTGCCACCGGACAGATTTCTGGAAACACCATATATTTT
CDR3: CATGQISGNTIYF

D: .
V: TRBV30
size: .
J: TRBJ1-3
DNA: TGTGCCTGGGCCTCGGGTTCTGGAAACACCATATATTTT
CDR3: CAWASGSGNTIYF

D: .
V: TRBV5-1
size: few
J: TRBJ2-1
DNA: TGCGCCAGCAGGCCCCTACCGGGACTGGTGGACAATGAGCAGTTCTTC
CDR3: CASRPLPGLVDNEQFF

D: TRBD1
V: TRBV18
size: few
J: TRBJ1-2
DNA: TGTGCCAGCTCCGACCCCGGACAGGGTTCTTTGAGCTACACCTTC
CDR3: CASSDPGQGSLSYTF

D: TRBD2
V: TRBV7-3
size: once
J: TRBJ2-1
DNA: TGTGCCAGCAGCTTAGGGACTAGTCTCGATGAGCAGTTCTTC
CDR3: CASSLGTSLDEQFF

D: .
V: TRBV9
size: .
J: TRBJ2-1
DNA: TGTGCCAGCAGCGTAGTTGGGGGGGGCCTAGATGAGCAGTTCTTC
CDR3: CASSVVGGGLDEQFF

D: TRBD1
V: TRBV10-3
size: .
J: TRBJ1-1
DNA: TGTGCCATCAGTGGGGGACAGAAGAACACTGAAGCTTTCTTT
CDR3: CAISGGQKNTEAFF

D: TRBD1
V: TRBV30
size: .
J: TRBJ1-5
DNA: TGTGCCTGGAGTCCGGGGGACAGTTCGAATCAGCCCCAGCATTTT
CDR3: CAWSPGDSSNQPQHF

D: .
V: TRBV2
size: .
J: TRBJ1-6
DNA: TGTGCCAGCAGTATTATACAGGGCTCACCCCTCCACTTT
CDR3: CASSIIQGSPLHF

D: .
V: TRBV7-9
size: .
J: TRBJ1-4
DNA: TGTGCCAGCAGCTTATCCGGGTCAAATGAAAAACTGTTTTTT
CDR3: CASSLSGSNEKLFF

D: TRBD2
V: TRBV5-6
size: .
J: TRBJ2-3
DNA: TGTGCCAGCAAGACAAAGCGGGGTTCCATCCCGCGGGCCACAGATACGCAGTATTTT
CDR3: CASKTKRGSIPRATDTQYF

D: TRBD1
V: TRBV28
size: .
J: TRBJ2-5
DNA: TGTGCAGCAACAGGGGGTGAGGAGACCCAGTACTTC
CDR3: CAATGGEETQYF

D: .
V: TRBV10-3
size: .
J: TRBJ2-5
DNA: TGTGCCATCGGCGGGGACAGCCAAGAGACCCAGTACTTC
CDR3: CAIGGDSQETQYF

D: .
V: TRBV11-1
size: few
J: TRBJ2-1
DNA: TGTGCCAGCAGCTTAAGTGGGGCCATAAACTACAATGAGCAGTTCTTC
CDR3: CASSLSGAINYNEQFF

D: .
V: TRBV18
size: .
J: TRBJ1-2
DNA: TGTGCCAGCTCACCACAGGGGCTCTATGGCTACACCTTC
CDR3: CASSPQGLYGYTF

D: TRBD1
V: TRBV30
size: .
J: TRBJ1-5
DNA: TGTGCCTGGAGAGGGGGCGGCAATCAGCCCCAGCATTTT
CDR3: CAWRGGGNQPQHF

D: TRBD2
V: TRBV28
size: .
J: TRBJ2-3
DNA: TGTGCCAGCAGTACCCGGGGGGGAGGGCAGTATTTT
CDR3: CASSTRGGGQYF

D: .
V: TRBV4-1
size: .
J: TRBJ2-5
DNA: TGCGCCAGCAGCCAAACTACTGGGGAGACCCAGTACTTC
CDR3: CASSQTTGETQYF

D: .
V: TRBV11-3
size: .
J: TRBJ1-5
DNA: TGTGCCAGCAGCCCCGGCGGTATCCCCGGCAATCAGCCCCAGCATTTT
CDR3: CASSPGGIPGNQPQHF

D: TRBD1
V: TRBV30
size: .
J: TRBJ1-5
DNA: TGTGCCTGGAGTGGGGGACAGGACAATCAGCCCCAGCATTTT
CDR3: CAWSGGQDNQPQHF

D: .
V: TRBV4-1
size: medium-sized
J: TRBJ1-3
DNA: TGCGCCAGCAGCCAAGATGGGGCAGGGGGAAACACCATATATTTT
CDR3: CASSQDGAGGNTIYF

D: .
V: TRBV28
size: .
J: TRBJ1-1
DNA: TGTGCCAGCAGTTCACAGGGAAAGAACACTGAAGCTTTCTTT
CDR3: CASSSQGKNTEAFF

D: .
V: TRBV4-2
size: .
J: TRBJ2-1
DNA: TGTGCCAGCAGCCAAGGTGGGACTCATGAGCAGTTCTTC
CDR3: CASSQGGTHEQFF

D: TRBD1
V: TRBV6-4
size: few
J: TRBJ2-1
DNA: TGTGCCAGCAGTGAGGACCCAACAGGGGGCTACAATGAGCAGTTCTTC
CDR3: CASSEDPTGGYNEQFF

D: .
V: TRBV2
size: few
J: TRBJ1-4
DNA: TGTGCCAGCGGGAGGATTAATGAAAAACTGTTTTTT
CDR3: CASGRINEKLFF

D: .
V: TRBV5-1
size: .
J: TRBJ1-1
DNA: TGCGCCAGCAGCTCTACACCAACTATGAACACTGAAGCTTTCTTT
CDR3: CASSSTPTMNTEAFF

D: TRBD2
V: TRBV2
size: .
J: TRBJ2-3
DNA: TGTGCCAGCAGCTTACTAGCGGGGGACACAGATACGCAGTATTTT
CDR3: CASSLLAGDTDTQYF

D: .
V: TRBV30
size: .
J: TRBJ1-1
DNA: TGTGCCTGGAGTCGATCAAACAACGCTGAAGCTTTCTTT
CDR3: CAWSRSNNAEAFF

D: TRBD1
V: TRBV6-5
size: .
J: TRBJ1-2
DNA: TGTGCCAGCAGTTCGATTGGGACAGGGGCTGGAGGCTACACCTTC
CDR3: CASSSIGTGAGGYTF

D: .
V: TRBV6-5
size: .
J: TRBJ1-4
DNA: TGTGCCAGCAGTTACGAACTAGGCATGGGGAGAAAACTGTTTTTT
CDR3: CASSYELGMGRKLFF

D: .
V: TRBV7-3
size: many
J: TRBJ1-1
DNA: TGTGCCAGCAGCTTAACAGGGGTGGCTGAAGCTTTCTTT
CDR3: CASSLTGVAEAFF

D: TRBD2
V: TRBV5-1
size: once
J: TRBJ2-1
DNA: TGCGCCAGCAGCATGGGACTAGCGGGGGTCGATGAGCAGTTCTTC
CDR3: CASSMGLAGVDEQFF

D: .
V: TRBV7-9
size: .
J: TRBJ2-3
DNA: TGTTCCAGCAGCCCCCAGACAGATACGCAGTATTTT
CDR3: CSSSPQTDTQYF

D: TRBD1
V: TRBV27
size: once
J: TRBJ2-7
DNA: TGTGCCAGCAGTCGAATAGACAGGGTAGGGGCCTACGAGCAGTACTTC
CDR3: CASSRIDRVGAYEQYF